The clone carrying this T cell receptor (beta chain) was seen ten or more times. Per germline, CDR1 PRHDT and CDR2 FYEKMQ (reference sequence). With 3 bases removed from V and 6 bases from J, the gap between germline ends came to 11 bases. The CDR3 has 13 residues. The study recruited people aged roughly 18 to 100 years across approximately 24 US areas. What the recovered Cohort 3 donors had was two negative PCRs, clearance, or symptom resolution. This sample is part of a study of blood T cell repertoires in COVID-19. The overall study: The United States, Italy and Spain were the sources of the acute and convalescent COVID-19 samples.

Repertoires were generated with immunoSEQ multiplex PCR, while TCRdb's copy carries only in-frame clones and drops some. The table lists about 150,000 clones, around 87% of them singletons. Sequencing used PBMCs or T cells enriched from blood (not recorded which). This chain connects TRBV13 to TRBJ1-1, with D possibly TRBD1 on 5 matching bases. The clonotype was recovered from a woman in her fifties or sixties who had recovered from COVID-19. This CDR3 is CASSLGGRAEAFF. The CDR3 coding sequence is TGTGCCAGCAGCTTGGGGGGGAGGGCTGAAGCTTTCTTT.